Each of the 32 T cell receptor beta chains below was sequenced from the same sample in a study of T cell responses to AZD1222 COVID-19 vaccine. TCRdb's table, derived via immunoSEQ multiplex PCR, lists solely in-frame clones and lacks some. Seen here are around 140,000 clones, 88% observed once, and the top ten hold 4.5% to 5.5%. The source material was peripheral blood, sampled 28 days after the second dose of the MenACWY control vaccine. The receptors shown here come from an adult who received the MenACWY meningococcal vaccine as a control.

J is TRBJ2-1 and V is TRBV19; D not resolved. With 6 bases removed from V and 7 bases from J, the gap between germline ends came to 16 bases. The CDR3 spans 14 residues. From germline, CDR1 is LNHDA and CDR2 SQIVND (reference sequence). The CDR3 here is CASRGQATRNEQFF. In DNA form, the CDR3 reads TGTGCCAGTAGAGGGCAGGCGACTCGGAATGAGCAGTTCTTC.

In DNA, the CDR3 is TGTGCCAGCAGTTCCCTTCCCGGATTCTACAATGAGCAGTTCTTC. It codes for CASSSLPGFYNEQFF. The genes are TRBV28 and TRBJ2-1; D unclear. Trimming stripped 4 bases from V and 3 bases from J, with 13 bases between. Per germline, CDR1 MDHEN and CDR2 SYDVKM. The CDR3 has 15 residues.

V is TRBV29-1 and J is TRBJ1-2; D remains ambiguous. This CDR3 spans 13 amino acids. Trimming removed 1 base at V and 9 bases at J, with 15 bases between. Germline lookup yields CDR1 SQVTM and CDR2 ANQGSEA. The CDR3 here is CSVEGVSTRRYTF. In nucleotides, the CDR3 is TGCAGCGTTGAAGGAGTTTCGACCCGCCGCTACACCTTC.

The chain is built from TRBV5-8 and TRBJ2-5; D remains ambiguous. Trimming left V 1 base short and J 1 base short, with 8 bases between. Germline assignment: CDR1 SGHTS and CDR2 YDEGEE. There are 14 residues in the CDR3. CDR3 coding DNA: TGTGCCAGCAGCTTGACATTCGGCCAAGAGACCCAGTACTTC. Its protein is CASSLTFGQETQYF.

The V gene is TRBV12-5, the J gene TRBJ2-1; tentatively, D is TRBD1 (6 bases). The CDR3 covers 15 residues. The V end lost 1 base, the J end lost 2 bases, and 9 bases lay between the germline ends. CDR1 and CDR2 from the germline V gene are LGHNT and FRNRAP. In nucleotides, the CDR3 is TGTGCTAGTGGTTTGGGGGCAGGGGCCTACAATGAGCAGTTCTTC. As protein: CASGLGAGAYNEQFF.

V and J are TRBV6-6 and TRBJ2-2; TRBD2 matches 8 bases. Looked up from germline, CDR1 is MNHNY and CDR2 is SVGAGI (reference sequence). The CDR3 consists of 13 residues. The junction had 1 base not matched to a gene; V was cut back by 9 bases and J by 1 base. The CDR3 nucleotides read TGTGCCAGTCGGGGGGGGAACACCGGGGAGCTGTTTTTT. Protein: CASRGGNTGELFF.

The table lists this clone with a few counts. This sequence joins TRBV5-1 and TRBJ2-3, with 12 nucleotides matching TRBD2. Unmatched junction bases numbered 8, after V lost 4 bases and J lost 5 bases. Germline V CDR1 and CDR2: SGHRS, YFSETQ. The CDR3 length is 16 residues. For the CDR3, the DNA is TGCGCCAGCAGCCTCAGGACTAGCGGGGACGGAGATACGCAGTATTTT. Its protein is CASSLRTSGDGDTQYF.

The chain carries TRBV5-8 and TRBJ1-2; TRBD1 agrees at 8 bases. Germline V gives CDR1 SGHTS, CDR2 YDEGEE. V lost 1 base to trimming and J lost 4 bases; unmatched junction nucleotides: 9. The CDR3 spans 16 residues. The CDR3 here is CASSLKPQGAVYGYTF. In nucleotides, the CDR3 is TGTGCCAGCAGCTTGAAACCCCAGGGGGCAGTCTATGGCTACACCTTC.

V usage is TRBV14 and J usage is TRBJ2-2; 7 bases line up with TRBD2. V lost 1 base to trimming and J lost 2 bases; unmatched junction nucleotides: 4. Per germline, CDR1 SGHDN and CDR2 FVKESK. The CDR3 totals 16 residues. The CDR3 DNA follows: TGTGCCAGCAGCCAAGGACGGGGACTAAACACCGGGGAGCTGTTTTTT. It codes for CASSQGRGLNTGELFF.

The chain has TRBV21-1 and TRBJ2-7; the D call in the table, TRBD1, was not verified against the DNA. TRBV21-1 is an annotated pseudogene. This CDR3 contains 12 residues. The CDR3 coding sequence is TGTGCCAGCAGCAAAAACAGACACGAGCAGTACTTC. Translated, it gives CASSKNRHEQYF.

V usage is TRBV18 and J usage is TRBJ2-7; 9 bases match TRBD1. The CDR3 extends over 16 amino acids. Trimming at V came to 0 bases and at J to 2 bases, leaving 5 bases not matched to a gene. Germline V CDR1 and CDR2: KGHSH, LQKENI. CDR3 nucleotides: TGTGCCAGCTCACCACCCGGGACAGGGTCACCCTACGAGCAGTACTTC. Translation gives CASSPPGTGSPYEQYF.

The chain's CDR3 is CASSQEYRGGQYF. CDR3 DNA: TGTGCCAGCAGCCAAGAATACAGGGGCGGGCAGTACTTC. This sequence joins TRBV14 and TRBJ2-7, with 7 nucleotides matching TRBD1. The CDR3 loop spans 13 amino acids. The trim removed 0 bases at V and 9 bases at J, leaving 5 bases unmatched. Per the germline V gene, CDR1 is SGHDN and CDR2 is FVKESK.

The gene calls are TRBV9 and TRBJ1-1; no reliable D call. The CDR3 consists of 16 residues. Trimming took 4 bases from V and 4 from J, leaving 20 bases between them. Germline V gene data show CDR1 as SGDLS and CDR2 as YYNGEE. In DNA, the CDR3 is TGTGCCAGCAGCCCCACCCTGATTGGAGGGATCACTGAAGCTTTCTTT. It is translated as CASSPTLIGGITEAFF.

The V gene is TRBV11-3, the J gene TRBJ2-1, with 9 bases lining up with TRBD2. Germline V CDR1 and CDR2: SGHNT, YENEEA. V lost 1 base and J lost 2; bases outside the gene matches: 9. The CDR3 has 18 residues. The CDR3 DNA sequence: TGTGCCAGCAGCTTAGGTGGTAGCGGGAGACCCACCTACAATGAGCAGTTCTTC. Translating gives CASSLGGSGRPTYNEQFF.

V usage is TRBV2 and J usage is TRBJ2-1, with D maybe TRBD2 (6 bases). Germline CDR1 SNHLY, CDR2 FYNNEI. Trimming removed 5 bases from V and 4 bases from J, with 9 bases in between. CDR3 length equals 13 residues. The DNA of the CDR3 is TGTGCCAGCAGTCCGGGGGAATACAATGAGCAGTTCTTC. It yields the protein CASSPGEYNEQFF.

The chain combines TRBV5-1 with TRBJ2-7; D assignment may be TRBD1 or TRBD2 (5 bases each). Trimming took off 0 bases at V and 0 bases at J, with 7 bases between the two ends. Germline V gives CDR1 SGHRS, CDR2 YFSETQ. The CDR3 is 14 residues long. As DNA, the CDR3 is TGCGCCAGCAGCTTGGTAGGGACCTCCTACGAGCAGTACTTC. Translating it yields CASSLVGTSYEQYF. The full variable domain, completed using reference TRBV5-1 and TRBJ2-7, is KAGVTQTPRYLIKTRGQQVTLSCSPISGHRSVSWYQQTPGQGLQFLFEYFSETQRNKGNFPGRFSGRQFSNSRSEMNVSTLELGDSALYLCASSLVGTSYEQYFGPGTRLTVT.

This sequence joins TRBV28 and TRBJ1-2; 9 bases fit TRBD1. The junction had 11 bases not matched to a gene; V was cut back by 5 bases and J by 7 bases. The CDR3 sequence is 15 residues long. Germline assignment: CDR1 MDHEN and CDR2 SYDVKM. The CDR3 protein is CASSTNRGRVGGYTF. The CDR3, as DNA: TGTGCCAGCAGTACTAACAGGGGGCGCGTAGGTGGCTACACCTTC.

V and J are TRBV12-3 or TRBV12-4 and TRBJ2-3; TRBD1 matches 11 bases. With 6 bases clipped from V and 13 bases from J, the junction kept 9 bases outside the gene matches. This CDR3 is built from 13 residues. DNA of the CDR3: TGTGCCAGCAGGAGGGACAGGGGGGAAATGGAGTATTTT. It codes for CASRRDRGEMEYF.

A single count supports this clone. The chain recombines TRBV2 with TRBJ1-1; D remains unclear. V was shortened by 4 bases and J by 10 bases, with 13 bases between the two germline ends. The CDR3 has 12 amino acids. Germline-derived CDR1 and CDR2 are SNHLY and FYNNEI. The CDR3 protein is CASSGSGRGAFF. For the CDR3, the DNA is TGTGCCAGCAGTGGGTCCGGGCGTGGAGCTTTCTTT.

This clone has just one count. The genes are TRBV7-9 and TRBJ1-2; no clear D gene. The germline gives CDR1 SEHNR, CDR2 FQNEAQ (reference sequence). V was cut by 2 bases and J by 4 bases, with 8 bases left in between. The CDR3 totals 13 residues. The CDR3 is CASSLQTAYGYTF. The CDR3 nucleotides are TGTGCCAGCAGCTTACAAACAGCCTATGGCTACACCTTC.

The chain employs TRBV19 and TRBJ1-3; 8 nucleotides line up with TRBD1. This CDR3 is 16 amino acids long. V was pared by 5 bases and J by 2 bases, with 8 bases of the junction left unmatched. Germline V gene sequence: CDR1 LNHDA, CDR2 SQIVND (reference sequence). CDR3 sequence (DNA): TGTGCCAGTAGTGCCTGGACAGGGAACACTGGAAACACCATATATTTT. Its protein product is CASSAWTGNTGNTIYF. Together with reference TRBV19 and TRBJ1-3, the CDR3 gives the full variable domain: DGGITQSPKYLFRKEGQNVTLSCEQNLNHDAMYWYRQDPGQGLRLIYYSQIVNDFQKGDIAEGYSVSREKKESFPLTVTSAQKNPTAFYLCASSAWTGNTGNTIYFGEGSWLTVV.

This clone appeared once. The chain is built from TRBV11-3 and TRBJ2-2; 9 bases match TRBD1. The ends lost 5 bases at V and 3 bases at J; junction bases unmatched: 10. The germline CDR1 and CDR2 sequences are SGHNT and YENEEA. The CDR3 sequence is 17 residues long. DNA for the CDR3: TGTGCCAGCAGCCCCTTCGCGGGACAGGGAGACACCGGGGAGCTGTTTTTT. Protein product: CASSPFAGQGDTGELFF.

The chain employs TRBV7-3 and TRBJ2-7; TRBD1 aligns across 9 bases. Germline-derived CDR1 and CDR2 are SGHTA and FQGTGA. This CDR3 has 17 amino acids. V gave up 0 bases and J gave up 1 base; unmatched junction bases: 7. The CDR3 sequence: CASSLTGGTGSSYEQYF. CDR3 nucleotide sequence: TGTGCCAGCAGCTTAACGGGCGGGACAGGGAGTTCCTACGAGCAGTACTTC.

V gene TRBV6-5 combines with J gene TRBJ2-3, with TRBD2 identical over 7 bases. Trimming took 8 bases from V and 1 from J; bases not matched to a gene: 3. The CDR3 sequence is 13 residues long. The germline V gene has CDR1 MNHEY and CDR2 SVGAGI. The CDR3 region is CASSGLRTDTQYF. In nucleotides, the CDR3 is TGTGCCAGCTCGGGACTACGCACAGATACGCAGTATTTT.

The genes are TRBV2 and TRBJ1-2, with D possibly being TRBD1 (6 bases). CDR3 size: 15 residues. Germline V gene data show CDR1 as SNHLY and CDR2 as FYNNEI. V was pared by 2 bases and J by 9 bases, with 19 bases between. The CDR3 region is CASSEFTGLSGSYTF. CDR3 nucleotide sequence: TGTGCCAGCAGTGAATTCACAGGGCTCTCAGGTAGCTACACCTTC. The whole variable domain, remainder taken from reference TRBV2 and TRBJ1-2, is EPEVTQTPSHQVTQMGQEVILRCVPISNHLYFYWYRQILGQKVEFLVSFYNNEISEKSEIFDDQFSVERPDGSNFTLKIRSTKLEDSAMYFCASSEFTGLSGSYTFGSGTRLTVV.

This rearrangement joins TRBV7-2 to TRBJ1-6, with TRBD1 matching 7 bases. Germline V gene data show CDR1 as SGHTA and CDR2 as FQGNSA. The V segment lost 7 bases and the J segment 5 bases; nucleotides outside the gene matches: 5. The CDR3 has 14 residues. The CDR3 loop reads CASKGQVDNSPLHF. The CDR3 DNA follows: TGTGCCAGCAAAGGACAGGTCGATAATTCACCCCTCCACTTT. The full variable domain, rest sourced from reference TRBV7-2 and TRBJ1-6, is GAGVSQSPSNKVTEKGKDVELRCDPISGHTALYWYRQSLGQGLEFLIYFQGNSAPDKSGLPSDRFSAERTGGSVSTLTIQRTQQEDSAVYLCASKGQVDNSPLHFGNGTRLTVT.

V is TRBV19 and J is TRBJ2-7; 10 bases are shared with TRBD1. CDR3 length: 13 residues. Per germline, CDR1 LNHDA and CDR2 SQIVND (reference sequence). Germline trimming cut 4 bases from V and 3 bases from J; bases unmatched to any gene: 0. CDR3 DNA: TGTGCCAGTAGTAGGACAGGGGGCTACGAGCAGTACTTC. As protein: CASSRTGGYEQYF.

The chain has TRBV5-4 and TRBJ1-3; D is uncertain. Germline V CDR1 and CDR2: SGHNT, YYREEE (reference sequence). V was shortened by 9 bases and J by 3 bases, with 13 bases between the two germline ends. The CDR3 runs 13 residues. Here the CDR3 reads CATAGRGGNTIYF. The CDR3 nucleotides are TGTGCCACAGCAGGCCGGGGTGGAAACACCATATATTTT.

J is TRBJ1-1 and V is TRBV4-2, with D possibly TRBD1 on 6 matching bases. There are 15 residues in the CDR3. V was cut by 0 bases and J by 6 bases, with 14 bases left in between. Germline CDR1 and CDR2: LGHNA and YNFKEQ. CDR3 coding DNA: TGTGCCAGCAGCCAAGATGGGGGCAGGGGAGCTGAAGCTTTCTTT. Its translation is CASSQDGGRGAEAFF.

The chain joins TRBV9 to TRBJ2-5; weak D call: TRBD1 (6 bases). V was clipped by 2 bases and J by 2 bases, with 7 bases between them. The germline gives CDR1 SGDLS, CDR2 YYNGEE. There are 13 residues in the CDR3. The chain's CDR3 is CASSVDSQETQYF. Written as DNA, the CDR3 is TGTGCCAGCAGCGTGGACAGTCAAGAGACCCAGTACTTC. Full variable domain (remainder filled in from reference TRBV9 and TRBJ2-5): DSGVTQTPKHLITATGQRVTLRCSPRSGDLSVYWYQQSLDQGLQFLIQYYNGEERAKGNILERFSAQQFPDLHSELNLSSLELGDSALYFCASSVDSQETQYFGPGTRLLVL.

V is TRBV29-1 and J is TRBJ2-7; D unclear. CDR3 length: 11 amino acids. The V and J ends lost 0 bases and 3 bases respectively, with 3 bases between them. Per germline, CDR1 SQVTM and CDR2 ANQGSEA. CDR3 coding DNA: TGCAGCGTTGAAGACAACTACGAGCAGTACTTC. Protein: CSVEDNYEQYF.

CDR3 in amino acids: CASSVDGGPPEYF. The CDR3 DNA is TGTGCCAGCAGCGTAGATGGAGGACCCCCGGAGTATTTT. The gene calls are TRBV9 and TRBJ2-3, with D perhaps matching TRBD2 (5 bases). V lost 0 bases and J lost 13, with 15 bases in between. In germline, CDR1 is SGDLS, CDR2 YYNGEE. CDR3 length: 13 amino acids.